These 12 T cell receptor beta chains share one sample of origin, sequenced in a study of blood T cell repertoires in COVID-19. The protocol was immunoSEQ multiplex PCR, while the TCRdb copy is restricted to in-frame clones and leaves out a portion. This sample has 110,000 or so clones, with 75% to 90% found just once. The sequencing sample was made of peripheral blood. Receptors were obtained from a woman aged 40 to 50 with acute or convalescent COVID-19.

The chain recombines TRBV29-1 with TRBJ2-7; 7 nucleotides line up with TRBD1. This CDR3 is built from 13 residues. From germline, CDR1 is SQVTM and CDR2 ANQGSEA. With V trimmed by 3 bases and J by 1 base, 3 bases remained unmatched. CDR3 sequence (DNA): TGCAGCGTTGAGGGGACAGCGTCCTACGAGCAGTACTTC. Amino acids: CSVEGTASYEQYF.

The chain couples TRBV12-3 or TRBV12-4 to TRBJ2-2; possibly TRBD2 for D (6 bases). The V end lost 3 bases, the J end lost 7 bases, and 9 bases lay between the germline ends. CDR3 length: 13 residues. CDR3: CASSLVGSGELFF. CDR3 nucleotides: TGTGCCAGCAGTTTGGTCGGGAGCGGGGAGCTGTTTTTT.

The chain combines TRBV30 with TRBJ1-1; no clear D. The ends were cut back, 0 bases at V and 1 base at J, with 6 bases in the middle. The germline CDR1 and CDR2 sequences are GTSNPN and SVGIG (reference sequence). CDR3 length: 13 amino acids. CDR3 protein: CAWSVNWNTEAFF. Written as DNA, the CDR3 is TGTGCCTGGAGTGTAAACTGGAACACTGAAGCTTTCTTT.

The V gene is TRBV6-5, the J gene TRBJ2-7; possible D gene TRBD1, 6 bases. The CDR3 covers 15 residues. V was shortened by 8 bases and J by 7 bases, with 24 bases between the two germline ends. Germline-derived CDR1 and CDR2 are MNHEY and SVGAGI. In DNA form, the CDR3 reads TGTGCCAGCCAAGCAAGACAGGCCCTACGAGGGGAGCAGTACTTC. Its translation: CASQARQALRGEQYF.

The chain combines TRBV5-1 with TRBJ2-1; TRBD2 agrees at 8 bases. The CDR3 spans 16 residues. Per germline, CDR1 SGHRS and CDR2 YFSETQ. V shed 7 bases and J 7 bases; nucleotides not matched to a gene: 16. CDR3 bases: TGCGCCAGCGCCTTGATAAGCGGGGGCTCTTTTAATGAGCAGTTCTTC. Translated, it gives CASALISGGSFNEQFF.

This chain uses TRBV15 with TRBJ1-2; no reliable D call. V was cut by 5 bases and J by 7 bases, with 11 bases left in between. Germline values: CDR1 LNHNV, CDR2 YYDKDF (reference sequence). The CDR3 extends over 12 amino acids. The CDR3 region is CATSQSAGGYTF. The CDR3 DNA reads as TGTGCCACCAGCCAATCGGCGGGTGGCTACACCTTC.

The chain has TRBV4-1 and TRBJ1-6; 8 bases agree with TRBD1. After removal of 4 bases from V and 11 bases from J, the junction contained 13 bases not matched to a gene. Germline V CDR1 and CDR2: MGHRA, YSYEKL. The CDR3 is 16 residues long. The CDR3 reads CASSLLAGQGGPPLHF. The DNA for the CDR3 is TGCGCCAGCAGCCTCCTGGCTGGACAGGGTGGTCCACCCCTCCACTTT.

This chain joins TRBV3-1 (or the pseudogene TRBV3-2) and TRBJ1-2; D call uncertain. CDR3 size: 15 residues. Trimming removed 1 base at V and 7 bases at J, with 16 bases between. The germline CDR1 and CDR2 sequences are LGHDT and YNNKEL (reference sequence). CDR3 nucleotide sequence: TGTGCCAGCAGCCAAGGGGCCTCCCACGCTCGTGGCTACACCTTC. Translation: CASSQGASHARGYTF.

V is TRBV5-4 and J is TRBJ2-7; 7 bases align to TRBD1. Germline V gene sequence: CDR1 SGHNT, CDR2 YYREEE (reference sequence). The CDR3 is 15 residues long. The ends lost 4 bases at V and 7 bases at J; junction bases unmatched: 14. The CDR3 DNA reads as TGTGCCAGCAGCCGCCGGGACAGCCCCCTGGGAGAGCAGTACTTC. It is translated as CASSRRDSPLGEQYF.

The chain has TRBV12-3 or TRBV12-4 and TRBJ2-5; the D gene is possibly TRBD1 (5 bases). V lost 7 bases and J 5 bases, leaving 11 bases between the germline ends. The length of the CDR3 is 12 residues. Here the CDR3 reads CASNQGSETQYF. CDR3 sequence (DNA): TGTGCCAGCAATCAGGGTTCGGAGACCCAGTACTTC.

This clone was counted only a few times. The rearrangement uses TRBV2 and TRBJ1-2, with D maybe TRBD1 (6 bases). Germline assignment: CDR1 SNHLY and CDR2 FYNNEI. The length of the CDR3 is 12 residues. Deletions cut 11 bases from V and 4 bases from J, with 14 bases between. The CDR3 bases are TGTGCCGGCTTGGGGGGGCCCTATGGCTACACCTTC. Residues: CAGLGGPYGYTF. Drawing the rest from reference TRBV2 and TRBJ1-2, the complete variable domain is EPEVTQTPSHQVTQMGQEVILRCVPISNHLYFYWYRQILGQKVEFLVSFYNNEISEKSEIFDDQFSVERPDGSNFTLKIRSTKLEDSAMYFCAGLGGPYGYTFGSGTRLTVV.

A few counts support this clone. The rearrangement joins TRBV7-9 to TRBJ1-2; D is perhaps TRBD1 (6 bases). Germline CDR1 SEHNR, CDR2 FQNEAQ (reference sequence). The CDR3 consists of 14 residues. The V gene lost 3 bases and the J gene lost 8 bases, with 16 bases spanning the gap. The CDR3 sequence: CASSFLDRLGGYTF. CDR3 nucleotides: TGTGCCAGCAGCTTCTTGGACAGACTTGGAGGCTACACCTTC.